This TCR beta chain was recovered during a study of blood T cell repertoires in COVID-19. Study overall: Material from acute and convalescent COVID-19 was sourced from the United States, Italy and Spain. PBMCs, B-cell-depleted T cells, or T cells provided the cDNA or gDNA that made up the material.

Authors' data handling: How many nucleated cells were present was estimated from reference gene primer amplification. Profiling relied on immunoSEQ multiplex PCR, and the TCRdb table lists in-frame clones only, not all of them. The V and J calls and clone size were taken over from that table, and D and trimming were inferred from the DNA. The repertoire holds roughly 230,000 clones, with roughly 80% as singletons. Germline values: CDR1 LGHNT, CDR2 FRNRAP. V was shortened by 7 bases and J by 8 bases, with 15 bases between the two germline ends. The CDR3 covers 13 residues. What was sequenced was peripheral blood. The clonotype comes from a woman older than 75 with acute or convalescent COVID-19. V gene TRBV12-5 combines with J gene TRBJ2-1; D might be TRBD2 (6 bases). DNA of the CDR3: TGTGCTAGTGTGGCGGCGGGGCGCGATGAGCAGTTCTTC. It encodes CASVAAGRDEQFF.